The 25 T cell receptor beta chains given below trace back to one sample, sequenced in a study of cytomegalovirus exposure and HLA in healthy donors. This PCR relied on a set of 60 Vbeta primers and 13 Jbeta primers. Measured with immunoSEQ multiplex PCR; TCRdb has only the in-frame clones, and not every one. The sample shows approximately 120,000 clones, 74% of them seen only once. The sequenced sample was PBMCs. These receptors were obtained from a woman aged 45 to 65 in good health and CMV-seropositive.

V and J are TRBV27 and TRBJ2-7, with TRBD2 as a possible D gene (5 bases). Trimming removed 4 bases from V and 6 bases from J, with 13 bases in between. This CDR3 has 13 residues. The germline CDR1 and CDR2 sequences are MNHEY and SMNVEV (reference sequence). The CDR3 bases are TGTGCCAGCAGTTATCGGGATACGGGCGAGCAGTACTTC. As protein: CASSYRDTGEQYF.

This chain connects TRBV10-2 to TRBJ1-1; 7 positions agree with TRBD1. The J segment lost 8 bases and the V segment lost 6 bases, leaving 24 bases of the junction unmatched. This CDR3 has 18 amino acids. Germline V gives CDR1 WSHSY, CDR2 SAAADI. The CDR3 DNA follows: TGCGCCAGCAGGGAACAGGGGTGGGAGGTATCAATTTATCCAGAAGCTTTCTTT. It encodes CASREQGWEVSIYPEAFF.

J is TRBJ2-3 and V is TRBV6-1; D gene unclear. Germline V gene lookup returns CDR1 MNHNS and CDR2 SASEGT. Trimming shortened V by 5 bases and J by 7 bases, and 7 bases separated the two germline ends. This CDR3 region has 11 residues. The CDR3 nucleotides read TGTGCCAGCAGTCCGGAGAATACGCAGTATTTT. Translated, it gives CASSPENTQYF.

This clone was observed once. The chain combines TRBV5-4 with TRBJ1-5; 8 bases line up with TRBD1. The V segment lost 0 bases and the J segment 4 bases; nucleotides outside the gene matches: 0. CDR3 size: 14 residues. The V gene's germline CDR1 is SGHNT and CDR2 YYREEE (reference sequence). Here the CDR3 DNA reads TGTGCCAGCAGCTTGGACAGGGGGAATCAGCCCCAGCATTTT. Translation: CASSLDRGNQPQHF.

The rearrangement links TRBV5-1 to TRBJ2-5; D not certain. TRBJ2-7 explains the end of the DNA better; the J call may be wrong. Germline lookup yields CDR1 SGHRS and CDR2 YFSETQ. The CDR3 runs 14 residues. The CDR3 spells CASSPRPGPDEQYF. In nucleotides, the CDR3 is TGCGCCAGCAGCCCCCGCCCGGGTCCCGACGAGCAGTACTTC.

This clone was detected only once. This chain uses TRBV5-4 with TRBJ1-3; D is unclear. V gave up 1 base and J gave up 0 bases, with 8 bases separating them. CDR3 size: 15 residues. CDR1 is SGHNT, CDR2 YYREEE, per germline (reference sequence). The CDR3 protein is CASSLSGYSGNTIYF. CDR3 nucleotide sequence: TGTGCCAGCAGCTTGAGCGGATACTCTGGAAACACCATATATTTT.

The V and J genes are TRBV10-1 and TRBJ1-4; a possible D gene is TRBD1 (6 bases). Germline-derived CDR1 and CDR2 are WNHNN and SYGVQD (reference sequence). Trimming stripped 6 bases from V and 0 bases from J, with 11 bases between. This CDR3 region has 15 residues. As DNA, the CDR3 is TGCGCCAGCAGGACAAGGACAGCAACTAATGAAAAACTGTTTTTT. This translates into CASRTRTATNEKLFF.

This clone was found a few times. V is TRBV6-5 and J is TRBJ2-2, with 8 bases aligning to TRBD2. V shed 8 bases, J shed 3 bases, and the junction held 5 bases outside the gene matches. The CDR3 spans 14 residues. The germline V gene has CDR1 MNHEY and CDR2 SVGAGI. The chain's CDR3 is CASQRGGDTGELFF. The CDR3, as DNA: TGTGCCAGCCAACGGGGGGGTGACACCGGGGAGCTGTTTTTT.

The rearrangement links TRBV27 to TRBJ1-6, with D uncertain. The V and J ends lost 0 bases and 0 bases respectively, with 9 bases between them. The CDR3 runs to 17 residues. Germline lookup yields CDR1 MNHEY and CDR2 SMNVEV (reference sequence). CDR3 DNA sequence: TGTGCCAGCAGTTTATCGACGGGTAGCTCCTATAATTCACCCCTCCACTTT. Its translation is CASSLSTGSSYNSPLHF.

The chain joins TRBV4-1 to TRBJ1-1, with 9 bases aligning to TRBD1. Germline loops: CDR1 MGHRA, CDR2 YSYEKL. The CDR3 runs to 16 residues. V shed 1 base, J shed 4 bases, and the junction held 7 bases outside the gene matches. CDR3: CASSQARGQGSTEAFF. The CDR3 DNA reads TGCGCCAGCAGCCAAGCCCGGGGACAGGGATCCACTGAAGCTTTCTTT.

This chain joins TRBV7-8 and TRBJ2-6; 7 nucleotides agree with TRBD1. The CDR3 loop spans 18 amino acids. CDR1 and CDR2 from the germline V gene are SGHVS and FQNEAQ. J was trimmed by 0 bases and V by 3 bases; bases with no gene match: 8. CDR3 DNA: TGTGCCAGCAGCTTGAGGGACAGCCTCAACTCTGGGGCCAACGTCCTGACTTTC. Protein: CASSLRDSLNSGANVLTF.

This sequence joins TRBV2 and TRBJ1-5; no clear D. Looked up from germline, CDR1 is SNHLY and CDR2 is FYNNEI. There are 13 residues in the CDR3. Trimming shortened V by 2 bases and J by 9 bases, and 11 bases separated the two germline ends. As DNA, the CDR3 is TGTGCCAGCAGTGAATCAGTTTCCGCGCCCCAGCATTTT. This encodes CASSESVSAPQHF.

Notes on this clone: Other DNA sequences in this sample translate to the same CDR3. This sequence joins TRBV15 and TRBJ2-5; the D gene is possibly TRBD2 (7 bases). This CDR3 is 15 amino acids long. Looked up from germline, CDR1 is LNHNV and CDR2 is YYDKDF (reference sequence). Trimming removed 0 bases from V and 2 bases from J, with 10 bases in between. The DNA of the CDR3 is TGTGCCACCAGCAGAGATAGGGGGGGGCAAGAGACCCAGTACTTC. It codes for CATSRDRGGQETQYF. Filled out from reference TRBV15 and TRBJ2-5, the complete variable domain reads DAMVIQNPRYQVTQFGKPVTLSCSQTLNHNVMYWYQQKSSQAPKLLFHYYDKDFNNEADTPDNFQSRRPNTSFCFLDIRSPGLGDTAMYLCATSRDRGGQETQYFGPGTRLLVL.

This clone has only a few counts. This sequence joins TRBV12-2 and TRBJ2-7; the D segment call TRBD1 is taken from the table without a DNA check. TRBV12-2 is a listed pseudogene. CDR3 length: 15 residues. The chain's CDR3 is CASRPEWGRDYEQYF. The CDR3 coding sequence is TGTGCAAGTCGCCCGGAATGGGGCAGGGACTACGAGCAGTACTTC.

This chain uses TRBV2 with TRBJ1-6, with 7 bases identical to TRBD1. The CDR3 is made up of 12 amino acids. The V segment lost 6 bases and the J segment 13 bases; nucleotides outside the gene matches: 6. Germline CDR1 is SNHLY and CDR2 is FYNNEI. The CDR3 reads CASSPQGFPLHF. CDR3 nucleotides: TGTGCCAGCAGCCCACAGGGGTTCCCCCTCCACTTT.

The rearrangement links TRBV2 to TRBJ1-6, with D possibly matching TRBD1 (6 bases). Deletions cut 5 bases from V and 5 bases from J, with 13 bases between. Per the germline V gene, CDR1 is SNHLY and CDR2 is FYNNEI. The CDR3 runs 15 residues. The CDR3 DNA reads as TGTGCCAGCAGTCTTGACAGGCGAGATAATTCACCCCTCCACTTT. Its translation: CASSLDRRDNSPLHF.

This chain uses TRBV7-9 with TRBJ2-3; D unresolved. There are 12 residues in the CDR3. Trimming cost V 2 bases and J 4 bases, with 4 bases left between them. Germline V gives CDR1 SEHNR, CDR2 FQNEAQ (reference sequence). The CDR3: CASSLSADTQYF. The CDR3 DNA sequence: TGTGCCAGCAGCTTATCCGCAGATACGCAGTATTTT.

This clone has just a few counts. The chain carries TRBV2 and TRBJ2-1, with 7 bases identical to TRBD1. The J segment lost 4 bases and the V segment lost 7 bases, leaving 4 bases of the junction unmatched. Germline V lookup: CDR1 SNHLY, CDR2 FYNNEI. CDR3 length equals 13 residues. CDR3 sequence: CASTLDRYNEQFF. DNA of the CDR3: TGTGCCAGCACCCTGGACAGGTACAATGAGCAGTTCTTC. The whole variable domain, filled in from reference TRBV2 and TRBJ2-1, reads EPEVTQTPSHQVTQMGQEVILRCVPISNHLYFYWYRQILGQKVEFLVSFYNNEISEKSEIFDDQFSVERPDGSNFTLKIRSTKLEDSAMYFCASTLDRYNEQFFGPGTRLTVL.

The sample holds one count of this clone. The chain has TRBV7-8 and TRBJ2-3; 13 positions agree with TRBD2. This CDR3 comprises 16 residues. Germline V gene sequence: CDR1 SGHVS, CDR2 FQNEAQ. Germline trimming cut 2 bases from V and 4 bases from J; bases unmatched to any gene: 3. This CDR3 is CASSLRLAGGADTQYF. CDR3 nucleotides: TGTGCCAGCAGCTTAAGACTAGCGGGGGGAGCAGATACGCAGTATTTT.

This clone came up a few times. The chain employs TRBV9 and TRBJ2-3, with unresolved D. CDR1 is SGDLS and CDR2 is YYNGEE in the germline V gene. Trimming cost V 0 bases and J 2 bases, with 10 bases left between them. This CDR3 has 15 amino acids. In DNA, the CDR3 is TGTGCCAGCAGCGTAGACAGTCTCCCCACAGATACGCAGTATTTT. Encoded protein: CASSVDSLPTDTQYF.

V is TRBV25-1 and J is TRBJ1-1; 7 bases match TRBD1. Losses at the gene ends were 6 bases for V and 1 base for J; bases not matched to a gene: 5. The CDR3 has 14 amino acids. Germline CDR1 reads MGHDK; CDR2 reads SYGVNS. In DNA form, the CDR3 reads TGTGCCAGCAGAGGACAGGTGTGGAACACTGAAGCTTTCTTT. The encoded protein is CASRGQVWNTEAFF.

The chain is built from TRBV19 and TRBJ1-5; D unclear. With 11 bases removed from V and 2 bases from J, the gap between germline ends came to 13 bases. The CDR3 runs 13 residues. Looked up from germline, CDR1 is LNHDA and CDR2 is SQIVND (reference sequence). The CDR3 nucleotides are TGTGCCTCCCGTGGGCAGGGCAATCAGCCCCAGCATTTT. It is translated as CASRGQGNQPQHF.

This chain links TRBV2 with TRBJ2-3; no reliable D call. The V and J ends lost 3 bases and 0 bases respectively, with 7 bases between them. CDR3 length: 14 amino acids. Germline V gene sequence: CDR1 SNHLY, CDR2 FYNNEI. CDR3 nucleotides: TGTGCCAGCAGTGAGGCAGAAAGCACAGATACGCAGTATTTT. This gives the protein CASSEAESTDTQYF.

The gene calls are TRBV19 and TRBJ2-7; D perhaps matches TRBD1 (7 bases). The CDR3 covers 16 residues. Trimming removed 7 bases at V and 0 bases at J, with 19 bases between. Germline V gives CDR1 LNHDA, CDR2 SQIVND (reference sequence). CDR3 nucleotide sequence: TGTGCCAGTACGGGAGTGTCGAGACAGGGCTCCTACGAGCAGTACTTC. This sequence encodes CASTGVSRQGSYEQYF.

This clone was detected only a few times. At the DNA level, this CDR3 is encoded by other sequences in the same sample as well. The chain carries TRBV11-2 and TRBJ2-5, with 16 bases matching TRBD2. The ends lost 4 bases at V and 4 bases at J; junction bases unmatched: 6. The CDR3 contains 17 residues. CDR1 and CDR2 from the germline V gene are SGHAT and FQNNGV. CDR3 DNA: TGTGCCAGCAGCTCCGGGACTAGCGGGGGGGCAGGAGAGACCCAGTACTTC. This codes for CASSSGTSGGAGETQYF.